This T cell receptor beta chain is drawn from a study of T cell repertoires in ileal Crohn's disease. Study-wide results and limits: Compared with CD4 T cells, sorted CD8 cells carried more expanded clones.

Sequenced by immunoSEQ multiplex PCR; TCRdb stores in-frame clones only, minus some. The sample includes about 17,000 clones, 60% of them seen just once. Worth noting for this clone: Its antigen remains unidentified.

The CDR3 is made up of 14 amino acids. Per germline, CDR1 LNHDA and CDR2 SQIVND (reference sequence). After removal of 5 bases from V and 6 bases from J, the junction contained 4 bases not matched to a gene. Sequencing used ileal tissue. This chain uses TRBV19 with TRBJ1-2, with 12 nucleotides matching TRBD1. This clonotype was sampled from an adult with Crohn's disease. The CDR3 is CASSGDRGRDGYTF. DNA for the CDR3: TGTGCCAGTAGTGGGGACAGGGGGCGAGATGGCTACACCTTC.